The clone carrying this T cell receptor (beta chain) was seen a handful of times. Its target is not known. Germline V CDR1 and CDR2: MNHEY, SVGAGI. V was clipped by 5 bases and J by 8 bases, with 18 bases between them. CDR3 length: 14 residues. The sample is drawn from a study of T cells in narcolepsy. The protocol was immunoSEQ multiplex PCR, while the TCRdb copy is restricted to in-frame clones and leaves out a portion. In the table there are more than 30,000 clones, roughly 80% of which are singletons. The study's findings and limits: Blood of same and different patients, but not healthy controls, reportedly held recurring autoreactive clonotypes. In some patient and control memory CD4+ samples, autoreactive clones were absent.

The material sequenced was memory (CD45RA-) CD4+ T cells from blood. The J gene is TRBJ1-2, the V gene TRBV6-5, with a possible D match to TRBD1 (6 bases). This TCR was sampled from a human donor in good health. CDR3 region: CASSATLQGRGYTF. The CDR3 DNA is TGTGCCAGCAGTGCAACTCTGCAGGGGAGAGGCTACACCTTC.